These T cell receptor beta chains were read from a single sample in a study of cytomegalovirus exposure and HLA in healthy donors. Assay used: immunoSEQ multiplex PCR; TCRdb lists only in-frame clones, some missing. The table includes some 170,000 clones, approximately 90% detected once. The sample comprised PBMCs. These receptors all come from a woman in her 30s in good health and CMV-seronegative. Both conserved end residues are trimmed from each CDR3. Fields, in order: V gene, CDR3 protein.

V: TRBV9
CDR3: ASSVSGASTDTQY

V: TRBV6-5
CDR3: ASSPHRAYEQY

V: TRBV4-1
CDR3: ASSQDQTLH

V: TRBV7-9
CDR3: ASSSQNDRTGRDAEAF

V: TRBV15
CDR3: ATSRDLPGQGTGQPQH

V: TRBV7-9
CDR3: ASSLGSGQGHSGYT

V: TRBV20-1
CDR3: SARDRGEQY

V: TRBV29-1
CDR3: SFTGSSYNEQF

V: TRBV6-5
CDR3: ASRSTARGEKLF

V: TRBV6-5
CDR3: ASSNGGDEVETQY

V: TRBV5-1
CDR3: ASSLAGVQETQY

V: TRBV9
CDR3: ASSPGTGSNQPQH

V: TRBV5-1
CDR3: ASSLILAGLYEQY

V: TRBV5-1
CDR3: ASSLGGDYEQY

V: TRBV30
CDR3: ACRDRDDTEAF

V: TRBV21-1
CDR3: ASSGAGGSGANVLT

V: TRBV7-8
CDR3: ASSDRRFDNEQF

V: TRBV7-9
CDR3: ASSLVSGQGKETQY

V: TRBV13
CDR3: ASSLEQGNWGTGNTIY

V: TRBV6-1
CDR3: ASSEPSAGAYTDTQY

V: TRBV30
CDR3: AWNRDFYEQY

V: TRBV7-6
CDR3: ASSSGGRTEAF

V: TRBV5-1
CDR3: ASSTRAGGPGETQY

V: TRBV7-6
CDR3: ASSPRVGLHSPLH

V: TRBV2
CDR3: ALQYRRRPGGYT

V: TRBV5-1
CDR3: ASSLDRGTYGYT

V: TRBV5-4
CDR3: ASSQGSSYGYT

V: TRBV18
CDR3: ASSRSDRGLHYEQY

V: TRBV27
CDR3: ASTHKQARAF

V: TRBV5-6
CDR3: ASSSTGVGYEQY

V: TRBV2
CDR3: ASSDGASGGGDTQY

V: TRBV4-1
CDR3: ASSQDLGGEQY

V: TRBV19
CDR3: ASSTSDRGFTGQPQH

V: TRBV18
CDR3: ASSPVPSGVSSYEQY

V: TRBV4-3
CDR3: ASSHQRGSSYEQY

V: TRBV6-5
CDR3: ASSPQAGAKSPLH

V: TRBV6-1
CDR3: ASSDGTVNSPLH

V: TRBV27
CDR3: ATRTSGGYNEQF

V: TRBV19
CDR3: ASATGGTGELF

V: TRBV5-8
CDR3: ASSFKQGPGELF

V: TRBV6-5
CDR3: ASRREPGAGNTIY

V: TRBV7-6
CDR3: ASRDGTDTEAF

V: TRBV11-1
CDR3: ASSLRPGQTNYGYT

V: TRBV19
CDR3: ASSYTEPGEQF

V: TRBV2
CDR3: ASSDFQAEYQETQY

V: TRBV9
CDR3: ASSVVAGGLTSSYNEQF

V: TRBV2
CDR3: ASSLGTGGEKLF

V: TRBV4-3
CDR3: ASSPGGAGDGYT

V: TRBV7-8
CDR3: ASSPPVAGLGNTIY

V: TRBV6-5
CDR3: ASSYQGLGYGYT

V: TRBV5-1
CDR3: ASSLAGTGGYNEQF

V: TRBV19
CDR3: ASSIGGTGGNQPQH

V: TRBV25-1
CDR3: ASTLTGRNLDTQY